These 30 T cell receptor beta chains share one sample of origin, sequenced in a study of CD8 T cells in Susac syndrome. Reverse transcription of about 0.45 to 1 ug RNA was performed with random hexamers. Each CDR3 protein gets one entry after TCRdb re-called the immunoSEQ multiplex PCR reads with MiXCR. The sample shows around 300,000 distinct CDR3 sequences, about 91% of them seen only once. The specimen was CD8+ T cells from PBMCs. These receptors were collected from a human donor with multiple sclerosis.

The sample holds one count of this clonotype. The chain employs TRBV20-1 and TRBJ1-1; 8 bases line up with TRBD1. Germline CDR1 reads DFQATT; CDR2 reads SNEGSKA (reference sequence). The CDR3 length is 14 residues. With 2 bases clipped from V and 5 bases from J, the junction kept 7 bases outside the gene matches. The CDR3 DNA is TGCAGTGCTAGATGGCGGACAGGGTGGACTGAAGCTTTCTTT. Protein sequence: CSARWRTGWTEAFF.

This clonotype is a singleton in its sample. CDR3 nucleotides: TGTGCCAGTAGTAAACTCAGGACGGCGGGCACTGAAGCTTTCTTT. It encodes CASSKLRTAGTEAFF. The rearrangement joins TRBV19 to TRBJ1-1; no definite D call. CDR3 size: 15 residues. Germline V CDR1 and CDR2: LNHDA, SQIVND (reference sequence). V was clipped by 4 bases and J by 4 bases, with 16 bases between them.

CDR3 region: CASSDSETGGHNEQFF. DNA of the CDR3: TGTGCCAGCAGTGACTCGGAGACAGGGGGCCACAATGAGCAGTTCTTC. The chain recombines TRBV6-4 with TRBJ2-1; TRBD1 agrees at 10 bases. The CDR3 sequence is 16 residues long. With V trimmed by 0 bases and J by 5 bases, 4 bases remained unmatched. Per the germline V gene, CDR1 is MRHNA and CDR2 is SNTAGT.

This chain connects TRBV24-1 to TRBJ2-7, with D hard to call. V lost 10 bases, J lost 4 bases, and 16 bases lay in between. CDR3 length: 13 residues. Germline V gene sequence: CDR1 KGHDR, CDR2 SFDVKD. CDR3 in amino acids: CATGRAGSYEQYF. CDR3 DNA sequence: TGTGCCACGGGCCGAGCTGGATCATACGAGCAGTACTTC.

The gene calls are TRBV7-9 and TRBJ1-5; D might be TRBD1 (5 bases). Trimming left V 6 bases short and J 7 bases short, with 16 bases between. CDR1 and CDR2 from the germline V gene are SEHNR and FQNEAQ (reference sequence). This CDR3 contains 14 residues. The CDR3 DNA follows: TGTGCCAGCAGTTATGACTCAGGGCTGCAGCCCCAGCATTTT. Protein product: CASSYDSGLQPQHF.

V usage is TRBV5-1 and J usage is TRBJ1-5, with a possible D match to TRBD1 (6 bases). Germline CDR1 reads SGHRS; CDR2 reads YFSETQ. With 1 base removed from V and 0 bases from J, the gap between germline ends came to 8 bases. This CDR3 region has 15 residues. The CDR3: CASSLTGTSNQPQHF. CDR3 nucleotide sequence: TGCGCCAGCAGCTTGACAGGGACTAGCAATCAGCCCCAGCATTTT.

V gene TRBV4-1 combines with J gene TRBJ2-7; 7 positions match TRBD1. The CDR3 is 16 amino acids. The V and J ends lost 4 bases and 0 bases, in that order; junction bases with no gene match: 9. Germline CDR1 reads MGHRA; CDR2 reads YSYEKL. This chain's CDR3 is CASSLDRESGSYEQYF. The CDR3 DNA follows: TGCGCCAGCAGCCTTGACAGGGAATCGGGCTCCTACGAGCAGTACTTC.

This clonotype has only one observation. The chain joins TRBV7-9 to TRBJ2-5, with unresolved D. Deletions cut 7 bases from V and 2 bases from J, with 11 bases between. The CDR3 sequence is 13 residues long. CDR1 and CDR2 (germline): SEHNR, FQNEAQ (reference sequence). The CDR3 DNA reads as TGTGCCAGCACCACTTCGTGGCAAGAGACCCAGTACTTC. It codes for CASTTSWQETQYF.

The gene calls are TRBV12-3 or TRBV12-4 and TRBJ1-5; D gene unclear. V was shortened by 6 bases and J by 3 bases, with 12 bases between the two germline ends. The CDR3 length is 14 residues. The CDR3 DNA is TGTGCCAGCAGCCCCGAAAGGATCAATCAGCCCCAGCATTTT. Translation: CASSPERINQPQHF.

The V and J genes are TRBV28 and TRBJ2-5, with D maybe TRBD1 (5 bases). The CDR3 extends over 14 amino acids. CDR1 is MDHEN, CDR2 SYDVKM, per germline. V was pared by 7 bases and J by 1 base, with 13 bases between. CDR3 loop: CASNPLGVQETQYF. The DNA for the CDR3 is TGTGCCAGCAACCCTCTAGGGGTCCAAGAGACCCAGTACTTC.

V and J are TRBV20-1 and TRBJ2-1; TRBD2 is a possible D gene (6 bases). Germline loops: CDR1 DFQATT, CDR2 SNEGSKA (reference sequence). The CDR3 extends over 18 amino acids. Trimming pared 1 base from V and 0 bases from J, leaving 19 bases between. CDR3 sequence (DNA): TGCAGTGCTAGAGTCCTCGCGCCCGGAGGGGACTCCTACAATGAGCAGTTCTTC. It translates to CSARVLAPGGDSYNEQFF.

This chain joins TRBV2 and TRBJ2-1; the match to TRBD2 covers 7 bases. After removal of 6 bases from V and 0 bases from J, the junction contained 5 bases not matched to a gene. CDR1 is SNHLY and CDR2 is FYNNEI in the germline V gene. The CDR3 has 15 amino acids. CDR3 region: CASRAGGSSYNEQFF. CDR3 nucleotides: TGTGCCAGCAGGGCGGGCGGGAGCTCCTACAATGAGCAGTTCTTC.

The chain links TRBV5-1 to TRBJ1-6; possible D gene TRBD1, 6 bases. The V and J ends lost 4 bases and 14 bases respectively, with 19 bases between them. The CDR3 consists of 14 residues. CDR1 SGHRS and CDR2 YFSETQ come from the germline V gene. Written as DNA, the CDR3 is TGCGCCAGCAGCGTCCGGGACCCCAAGGGGGCCCTCCACTTT. Its protein product is CASSVRDPKGALHF. Filled out from reference TRBV5-1 and TRBJ1-6, the complete variable domain reads KAGVTQTPRYLIKTRGQQVTLSCSPISGHRSVSWYQQTPGQGLQFLFEYFSETQRNKGNFPGRFSGRQFSNSRSEMNVSTLELGDSALYLCASSVRDPKGALHFGNGTRLTVT.

CDR3 coding DNA: TGTGCCAGCAGTCAGTCCCTCGGTGGCAATCAGCCCCAGCATTTT. As protein: CASSQSLGGNQPQHF. V usage is TRBV27 and J usage is TRBJ1-5; no clear D. The CDR3 is 15 amino acids. The V end lost 5 bases, the J end lost 2 bases, and 13 bases lay between the germline ends. Germline V lookup: CDR1 MNHEY, CDR2 SMNVEV (reference sequence).

CDR3 in DNA: TGTGCCAGCTCGCGCGGGGGCGGGTACAATGAGCAGTTCTTC. It yields the protein CASSRGGGYNEQFF. V is TRBV27 and J is TRBJ2-1; D might be TRBD2 (7 bases). V was clipped by 8 bases and J by 4 bases, with 15 bases between them. The germline V gene encodes CDR1 MNHEY and CDR2 SMNVEV (reference sequence). The CDR3 sequence is 14 residues long.

This clonotype appeared a few times. V is TRBV27 and J is TRBJ2-7; 10 bases align to TRBD1. The CDR3 loop spans 13 amino acids. Trimming at V came to 2 bases and at J to 5 bases, leaving 0 bases not matched to a gene. CDR1 and CDR2 from the germline V gene are MNHEY and SMNVEV (reference sequence). The CDR3 region is CASSLGTGDEQYF. CDR3 sequence (DNA): TGTGCCAGCAGTTTAGGGACAGGGGACGAGCAGTACTTC.

CDR3 nucleotide sequence: TGTGCCAGCAGCCTAGGACTGGGCGCGGCCTACAATGAGCAGTTCTTC. This translates into CASSLGLGAAYNEQFF. This chain connects TRBV6-2 or TRBV6-3 to TRBJ2-1, with a tentative D call TRBD2 (5 bases). CDR3 length equals 16 residues. Germline CDR1 MNHEY, CDR2 SVGEGT. V shed 6 bases and J shed 2 bases, with 17 bases lying between them.

The gene calls are TRBV7-9 and TRBJ2-7; 11 nucleotides line up with TRBD1. J lost 3 bases, V lost 3 bases, and 4 bases had no gene match. This CDR3 has 15 residues. CDR1 is SEHNR and CDR2 is FQNEAQ in the germline V gene (reference sequence). CDR3 coding DNA: TGTGCCAGCAGCTTGGGACAGGGGGTTGTCTACGAGCAGTACTTC. Its translation is CASSLGQGVVYEQYF.

V and J are TRBV19 and TRBJ2-1, with D possibly TRBD2 on 5 matching bases. This CDR3 comprises 17 residues. In germline, CDR1 is LNHDA, CDR2 SQIVND (reference sequence). V was pared by 5 bases and J by 1 base, with 18 bases between. This chain's CDR3 is CASSWDQTGGSYNEQFF. The CDR3 bases are TGTGCCAGTAGTTGGGATCAAACCGGAGGTTCCTACAATGAGCAGTTCTTC.

This chain uses TRBV4-1 with TRBJ2-7; unclear D gene. Per germline, CDR1 MGHRA and CDR2 YSYEKL. V was clipped by 0 bases and J by 2 bases, with 8 bases between them. The CDR3 contains 14 residues. As DNA, the CDR3 is TGCGCCAGCAGCCAAGAGGAAGGGACCTACGAGCAGTACTTC. Its protein is CASSQEEGTYEQYF.

The chain combines TRBV5-1 with TRBJ2-3; the match to TRBD1 covers 8 bases. With 5 bases clipped from V and 1 base from J, the junction kept 0 bases outside the gene matches. Germline assignment: CDR1 SGHRS and CDR2 YFSETQ. This CDR3 has 13 amino acids. CDR3 sequence (DNA): TGCGCCAGCAGACAGGGGGGCACAGATACGCAGTATTTT. Its translation is CASRQGGTDTQYF. The variable domain in full, completed from reference TRBV5-1 and TRBJ2-3, reads KAGVTQTPRYLIKTRGQQVTLSCSPISGHRSVSWYQQTPGQGLQFLFEYFSETQRNKGNFPGRFSGRQFSNSRSEMNVSTLELGDSALYLCASRQGGTDTQYFGPGTRLTVL.

This clonotype was seen once. The CDR3 protein is CASSFAGSNYGYTF. The CDR3 bases are TGTGCCAGCAGTTTCGCAGGGTCTAACTATGGCTACACCTTC. The rearrangement links TRBV27 to TRBJ1-2; perhaps TRBD1 as D (5 bases). Between the trimmed V and J ends, which lost 3 bases and 0 bases, there was a span of 8 bases. CDR1 is MNHEY, CDR2 SMNVEV, per germline (reference sequence). This CDR3 contains 14 residues.

The genes are TRBV2 and TRBJ2-1; the D gene could be TRBD1 or TRBD2 (6 bases each). V gave up 7 bases and J gave up 4 bases, with 14 bases separating them. Germline V CDR1 and CDR2: SNHLY, FYNNEI. This CDR3 region has 14 residues. The CDR3 nucleotides are TGTGCCAGCAAGGGGGGTAGAAGGTACAATGAGCAGTTCTTC. Protein: CASKGGRRYNEQFF.

The V call is TRBV5-6, the J call TRBJ1-6; the match to TRBD1 covers 7 bases. Per the germline V gene, CDR1 is SGHDT and CDR2 is YYEEEE. Losses at the gene ends were 3 bases for V and 7 bases for J; bases not matched to a gene: 4. The CDR3 is 14 amino acids. The CDR3 DNA reads TGTGCCAGCAGCTCCGGGACAGTGAATTCACCCCTCCACTTT. Translated, it gives CASSSGTVNSPLHF.

CDR3 bases: TGTGCCAGCAGCCAAGAATTTCGGCAGGACCAAGAGACCCAGTACTTC. Translated, it gives CASSQEFRQDQETQYF. The V call is TRBV3-1, the J call TRBJ2-5; D gene unclear. CDR3 length: 16 amino acids. Trimming shortened V by 0 bases and J by 0 bases, and 11 bases separated the two germline ends. Per germline, CDR1 LGHDT and CDR2 YNNKEL (reference sequence).

This chain connects TRBV7-8 to TRBJ2-3; 9 nucleotides agree with TRBD1. J was trimmed by 0 bases and V by 1 base; bases with no gene match: 5. CDR1 and CDR2 (germline): SGHVS, FQNEAQ. The CDR3 is made up of 17 amino acids. The CDR3 region has the DNA TGTGCCAGCAGCTTAGTCCCCGGGACAGGGAGCACAGATACGCAGTATTTT. The encoded protein is CASSLVPGTGSTDTQYF.

The CDR3 region is CAWSQPGLADYEQYF. The CDR3 bases are TGTGCCTGGAGCCAGCCGGGACTAGCGGACTACGAGCAGTACTTC. The chain uses TRBV30 and TRBJ2-7, with 11 bases identical to TRBD2. The CDR3 is 15 amino acids. Per germline, CDR1 GTSNPN and CDR2 SVGIG (reference sequence). The J segment lost 3 bases and the V segment lost 3 bases, leaving 7 bases of the junction unmatched.

V usage is TRBV30 and J usage is TRBJ2-1; possible D gene TRBD1, 6 bases. Trimming pared 3 bases from V and 7 bases from J, leaving 13 bases between. CDR1 is GTSNPN, CDR2 SVGIG, per germline (reference sequence). The CDR3 is made up of 13 amino acids. The CDR3 nucleotides read TGTGCCTGGAGCGGATTAGGGGGAAATGAGCAGTTCTTC. It is translated as CAWSGLGGNEQFF.

The CDR3 DNA reads as TGTGCCACCAGCAGACCGGCGACTGAGACAGGGGGCTCTGGCACAGATACGCAGTATTTT. This translates into CATSRPATETGGSGTDTQYF. The V and J genes are TRBV15 and TRBJ2-3; 10 bases fit TRBD1. The CDR3 covers 20 residues. The V and J ends lost 2 bases and 1 base, in that order; junction bases with no gene match: 15. Looked up from germline, CDR1 is LNHNV and CDR2 is YYDKDF (reference sequence).

The rearrangement links TRBV29-1 to TRBJ2-5; 9 bases are a match to TRBD2. Germline V gives CDR1 SQVTM, CDR2 ANQGSEA. Unmatched junction bases numbered 5, after V lost 0 bases and J lost 3 bases. The CDR3 runs to 15 residues. In DNA form, the CDR3 reads TGCAGCGTTGAAGATCGGGCTAGCGGGGAAGAGACCCAGTACTTC. Amino acid sequence: CSVEDRASGEETQYF.